This note documents a single T cell receptor (beta chain) sequence. The antigen remains undetermined. Trimming cost V 0 bases and J 3 bases, with 12 bases left between them. The length of the CDR3 is 15 residues. Per the germline V gene, CDR1 is SGHVS and CDR2 is FQNEAQ. These data belong to a study of shared clonotypes between healthy human individuals. Study observations and caveats: Unshared clonotypes carried lower generation probabilities than those common to all four donors.

Using immunoSEQ multiplex PCR, the repertoire was profiled, and TCRdb retains in-frame clones only, with some absent. The table includes about 1.5 million clones, 95% to 99% detected once. Material: naive CD4+ T cells sorted from blood. As to subset: CD45RA+ positively selected. This TCR came from a man in his thirties or forties in good health. The chain employs TRBV7-8 and TRBJ2-7, with a weak D call TRBD1 (6 bases). CDR3 DNA sequence: TGTGCCAGCAGCTTAGCCCCCCCGACAGGCTACGAGCAGTACTTC. Residues: CASSLAPPTGYEQYF.